This T cell receptor beta chain stems from a study of blood T cell repertoires in COVID-19. Study context: COVID-19 samples collected from the United States, Italy and Spain covered acute and convalescent phases.

The CDR3 runs 15 residues. V shed 3 bases and J shed 4 bases, with 15 bases lying between them. The germline gives CDR1 SGHAT, CDR2 FQNNGV. Authors' methods: The authors estimated nucleated cell counts from reference gene primer amplification. Clones were read by immunoSEQ multiplex PCR, and TCRdb kept only the in-frame ones, dropping some. That table gives V, J and clone size, and the DNA gave D and trimming. Here the sample spans around 71,000 clones, just under 85% being singletons. The chain recombines TRBV11-2 with TRBJ1-2, with a possible D match to TRBD1 (5 bases). The receptor comes from a man aged 70-80 years with acute or convalescent COVID-19. The source material was peripheral blood. CDR3: CASSFGQGRGYGYTF. The CDR3 DNA reads TGTGCCAGCAGCTTTGGGCAGGGAAGGGGCTATGGCTACACCTTC. The full variable domain, rest sourced from reference TRBV11-2 and TRBJ1-2, is EAGVAQSPRYKIIEKRQSVAFWCNPISGHATLYWYQQILGQGPKLLIQFQNNGVVDDSQLPKDRFSAERLKGVDSTLKIQPAKLEDSAVYLCASSFGQGRGYGYTFGSGTRLTVV.